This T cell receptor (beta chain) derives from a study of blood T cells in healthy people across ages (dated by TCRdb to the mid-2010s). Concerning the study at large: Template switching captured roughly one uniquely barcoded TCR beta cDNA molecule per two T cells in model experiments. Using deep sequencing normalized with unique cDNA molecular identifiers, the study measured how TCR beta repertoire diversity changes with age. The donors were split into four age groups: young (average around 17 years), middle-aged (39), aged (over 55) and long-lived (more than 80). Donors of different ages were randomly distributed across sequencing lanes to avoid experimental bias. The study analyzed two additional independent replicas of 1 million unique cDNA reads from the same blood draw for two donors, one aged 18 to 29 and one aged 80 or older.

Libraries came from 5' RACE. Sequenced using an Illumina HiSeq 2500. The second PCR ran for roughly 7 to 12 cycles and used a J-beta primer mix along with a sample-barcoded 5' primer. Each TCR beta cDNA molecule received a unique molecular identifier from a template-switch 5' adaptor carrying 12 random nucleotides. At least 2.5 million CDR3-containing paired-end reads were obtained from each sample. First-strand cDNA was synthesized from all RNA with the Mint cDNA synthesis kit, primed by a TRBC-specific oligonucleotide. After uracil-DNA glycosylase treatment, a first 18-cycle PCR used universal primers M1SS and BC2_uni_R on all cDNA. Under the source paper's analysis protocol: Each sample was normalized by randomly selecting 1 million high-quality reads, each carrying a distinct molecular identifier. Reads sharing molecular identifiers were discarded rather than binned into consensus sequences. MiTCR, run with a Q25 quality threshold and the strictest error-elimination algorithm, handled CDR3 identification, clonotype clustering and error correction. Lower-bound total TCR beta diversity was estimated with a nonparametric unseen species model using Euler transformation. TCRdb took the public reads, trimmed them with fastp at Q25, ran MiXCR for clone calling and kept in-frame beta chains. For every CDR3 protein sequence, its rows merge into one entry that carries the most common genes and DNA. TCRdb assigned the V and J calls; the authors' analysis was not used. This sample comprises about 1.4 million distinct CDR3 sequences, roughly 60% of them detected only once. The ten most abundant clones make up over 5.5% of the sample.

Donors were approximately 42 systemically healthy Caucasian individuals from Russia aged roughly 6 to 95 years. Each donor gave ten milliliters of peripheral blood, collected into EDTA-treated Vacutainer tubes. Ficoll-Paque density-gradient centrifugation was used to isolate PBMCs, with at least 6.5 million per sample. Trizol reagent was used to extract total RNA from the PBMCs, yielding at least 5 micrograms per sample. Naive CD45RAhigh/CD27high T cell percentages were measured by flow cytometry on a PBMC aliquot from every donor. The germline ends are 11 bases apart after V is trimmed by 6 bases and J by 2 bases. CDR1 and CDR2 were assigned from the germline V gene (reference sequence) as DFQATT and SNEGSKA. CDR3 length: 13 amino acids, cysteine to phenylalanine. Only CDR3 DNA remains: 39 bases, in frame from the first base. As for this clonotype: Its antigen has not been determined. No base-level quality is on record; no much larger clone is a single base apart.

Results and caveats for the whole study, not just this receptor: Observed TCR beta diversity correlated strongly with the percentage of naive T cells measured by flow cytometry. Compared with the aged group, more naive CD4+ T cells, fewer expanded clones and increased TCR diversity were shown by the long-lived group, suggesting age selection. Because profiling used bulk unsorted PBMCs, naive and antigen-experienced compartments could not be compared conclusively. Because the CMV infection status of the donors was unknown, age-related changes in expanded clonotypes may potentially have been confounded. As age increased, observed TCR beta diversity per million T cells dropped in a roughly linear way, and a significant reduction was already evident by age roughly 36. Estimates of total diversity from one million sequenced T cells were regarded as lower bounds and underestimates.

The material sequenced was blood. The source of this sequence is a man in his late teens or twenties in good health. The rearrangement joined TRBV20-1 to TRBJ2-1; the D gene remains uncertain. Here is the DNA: TGCAGTGCCCAAAGGGCCACCTACAATGAGCAGTTCTTC. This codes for CSAQRATYNEQFF.